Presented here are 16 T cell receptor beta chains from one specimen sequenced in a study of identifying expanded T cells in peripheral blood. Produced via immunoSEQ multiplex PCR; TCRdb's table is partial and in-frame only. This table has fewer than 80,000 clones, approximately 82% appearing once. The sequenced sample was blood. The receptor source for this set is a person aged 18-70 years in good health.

The CDR3 region is CASSPEQGAQPNTGELFF. In nucleotides, the CDR3 is TGTGCCAGCAGCCCCGAACAGGGGGCGCAGCCGAACACCGGGGAGCTGTTTTTT. The rearrangement joins TRBV7-9 to TRBJ2-2; TRBD1 aligns across 9 bases. Germline-derived CDR1 and CDR2 are SEHNR and FQNEAQ (reference sequence). CDR3 length: 18 residues. V trimming: 5 bases; J trimming: 0 bases; junction bases outside the gene matches: 10.

CDR3 DNA: TGCACCAGCAGCCAAGATCTTTCGAAAGGGACAGACCAAGAGACCCAGTACTTC. Translated: CTSSQDLSKGTDQETQYF. The rearrangement uses TRBV1 and TRBJ2-5; TRBD1 was called by the table and not checked on the DNA. TRBV1 is an annotated pseudogene. The CDR3 extends over 18 amino acids.

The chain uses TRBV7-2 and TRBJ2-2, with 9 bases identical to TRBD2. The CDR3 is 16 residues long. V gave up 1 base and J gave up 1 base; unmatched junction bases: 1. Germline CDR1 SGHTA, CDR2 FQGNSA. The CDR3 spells CASSLEAGGNTGELFF. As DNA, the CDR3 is TGTGCCAGCAGCTTAGAAGCGGGAGGGAACACCGGGGAGCTGTTTTTT.

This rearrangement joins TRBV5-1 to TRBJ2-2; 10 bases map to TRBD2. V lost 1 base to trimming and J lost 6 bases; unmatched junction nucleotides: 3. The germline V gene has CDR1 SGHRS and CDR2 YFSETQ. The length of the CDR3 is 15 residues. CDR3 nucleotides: TGCGCCAGCAGCTTGAGGACTAGCGGTTCCGGGGAGCTGTTTTTT. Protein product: CASSLRTSGSGELFF.

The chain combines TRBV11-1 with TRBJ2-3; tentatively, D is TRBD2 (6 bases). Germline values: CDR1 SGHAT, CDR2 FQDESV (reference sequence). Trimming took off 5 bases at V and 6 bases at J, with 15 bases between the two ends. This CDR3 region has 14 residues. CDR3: CASSRDRGSDTQYF. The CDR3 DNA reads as TGTGCCAGCAGCCGTGATCGGGGGTCCGATACGCAGTATTTT.

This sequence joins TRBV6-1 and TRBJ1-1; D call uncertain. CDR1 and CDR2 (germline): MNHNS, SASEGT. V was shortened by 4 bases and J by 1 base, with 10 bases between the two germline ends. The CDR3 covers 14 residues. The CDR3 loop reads CASSVQRSNTEAFF. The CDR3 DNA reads TGTGCCAGCAGTGTACAGCGATCGAACACTGAAGCTTTCTTT.

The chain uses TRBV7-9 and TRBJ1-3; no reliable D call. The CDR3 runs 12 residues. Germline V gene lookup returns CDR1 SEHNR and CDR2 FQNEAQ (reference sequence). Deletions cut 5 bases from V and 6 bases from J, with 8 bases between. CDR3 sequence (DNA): TGTGCCAGCAGCCTAAGCGAAAACACCATATATTTT. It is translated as CASSLSENTIYF.

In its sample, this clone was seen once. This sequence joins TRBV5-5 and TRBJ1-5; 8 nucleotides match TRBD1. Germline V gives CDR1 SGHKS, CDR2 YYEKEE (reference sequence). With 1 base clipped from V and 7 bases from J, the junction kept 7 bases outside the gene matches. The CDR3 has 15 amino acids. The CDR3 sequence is CASSLQASGGQPQHF. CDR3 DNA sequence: TGTGCCAGCAGCTTGCAGGCTTCAGGGGGCCAGCCCCAGCATTTT.

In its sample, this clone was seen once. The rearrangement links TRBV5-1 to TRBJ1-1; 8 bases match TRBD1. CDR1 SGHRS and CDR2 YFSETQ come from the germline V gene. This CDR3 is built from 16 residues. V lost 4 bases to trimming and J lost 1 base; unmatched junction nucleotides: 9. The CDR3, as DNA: TGCGCCAGCAGCAGGCTCGCCGGGACAGGGAACACTGAAGCTTTCTTT. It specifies CASSRLAGTGNTEAFF.

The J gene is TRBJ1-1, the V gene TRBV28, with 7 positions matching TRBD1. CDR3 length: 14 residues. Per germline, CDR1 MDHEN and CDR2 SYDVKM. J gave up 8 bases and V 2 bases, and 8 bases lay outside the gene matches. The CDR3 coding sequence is TGTGCCAGCAGTTTAGTTCAGGGGGAACGGGAAGCTTTCTTT. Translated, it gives CASSLVQGEREAFF.

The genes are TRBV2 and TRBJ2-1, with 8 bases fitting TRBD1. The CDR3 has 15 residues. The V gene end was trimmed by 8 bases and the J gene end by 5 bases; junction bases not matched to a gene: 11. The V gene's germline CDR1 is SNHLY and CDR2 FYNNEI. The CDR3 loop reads CASHFRDRLDNEQFF. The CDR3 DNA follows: TGTGCCAGCCATTTCCGGGACAGGCTAGACAATGAGCAGTTCTTC.

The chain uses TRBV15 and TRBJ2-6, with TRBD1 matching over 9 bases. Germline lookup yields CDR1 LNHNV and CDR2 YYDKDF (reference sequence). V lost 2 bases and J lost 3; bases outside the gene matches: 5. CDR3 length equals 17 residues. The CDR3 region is CATSRRTGAVGANVLTF. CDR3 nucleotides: TGTGCCACCAGCAGACGGACAGGGGCAGTTGGGGCCAACGTCCTGACTTTC.

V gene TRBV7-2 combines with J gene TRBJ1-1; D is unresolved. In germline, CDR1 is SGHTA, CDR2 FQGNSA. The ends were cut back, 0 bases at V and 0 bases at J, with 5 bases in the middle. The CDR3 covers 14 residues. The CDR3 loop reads CASSLARVNTEAFF. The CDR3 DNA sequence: TGTGCCAGCAGCTTAGCGCGCGTGAACACTGAAGCTTTCTTT.

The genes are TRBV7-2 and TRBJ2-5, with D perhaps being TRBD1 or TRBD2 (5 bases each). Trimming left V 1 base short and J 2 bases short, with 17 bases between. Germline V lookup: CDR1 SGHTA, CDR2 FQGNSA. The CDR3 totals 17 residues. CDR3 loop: CASSLGLIGAAQETQYF. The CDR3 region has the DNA TGTGCCAGCAGCTTAGGACTAATTGGGGCAGCTCAAGAGACCCAGTACTTC. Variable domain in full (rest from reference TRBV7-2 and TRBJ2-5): GAGVSQSPSNKVTEKGKDVELRCDPISGHTALYWYRQSLGQGLEFLIYFQGNSAPDKSGLPSDRFSAERTGGSVSTLTIQRTQQEDSAVYLCASSLGLIGAAQETQYFGPGTRLLVL.

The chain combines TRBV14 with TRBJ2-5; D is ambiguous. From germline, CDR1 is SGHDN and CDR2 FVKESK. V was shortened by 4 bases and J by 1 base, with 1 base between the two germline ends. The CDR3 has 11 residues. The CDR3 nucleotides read TGTGCCAGCAGCCTCCAAGAGACCCAGTACTTC. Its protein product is CASSLQETQYF.

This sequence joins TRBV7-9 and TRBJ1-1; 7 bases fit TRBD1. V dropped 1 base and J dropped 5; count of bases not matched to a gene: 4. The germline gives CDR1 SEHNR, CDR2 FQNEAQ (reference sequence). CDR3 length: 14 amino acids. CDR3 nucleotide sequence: TGTGCCAGCAGCTTAGTAGGGACAGTGACTGAAGCTTTCTTT. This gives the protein CASSLVGTVTEAFF.